These 5 T cell receptor beta chains came from one sample sequenced in a study of cytomegalovirus exposure and HLA in healthy donors. This PCR relied on a set of 60 Vbeta primers and 13 Jbeta primers. The method was immunoSEQ multiplex PCR; TCRdb's version includes in-frame clones alone and lacks a portion of them. There are roughly 150,000 clones in the sample; approximately 84% occur only once, and 6.5% to 8.5% lies in the top ten. Sample: PBMCs. The source is a middle-aged woman in good health and CMV-seropositive.

V and J are TRBV6-5 and TRBJ1-5; TRBD1 matches 7 bases. V lost 10 bases to trimming and J lost 5 bases; unmatched junction nucleotides: 11. The CDR3 consists of 14 residues. CDR1 is MNHEY and CDR2 is SVGAGI in the germline V gene. CDR3 sequence reads: CATSNRGVDQPQHF. The CDR3 coding sequence is TGTGCCACATCAAACAGGGGTGTGGATCAGCCCCAGCATTTT.

The J gene is TRBJ2-5, the V gene TRBV29-1; a possible D gene is TRBD2 (7 bases). Looked up from germline, CDR1 is SQVTM and CDR2 is ANQGSEA. There are 14 residues in the CDR3. The V end lost 6 bases, the J end lost 5 bases, and 19 bases lay between the germline ends. CDR3 residues: CSVVARGAGETQYF. CDR3 sequence (DNA): TGCAGCGTCGTCGCCCGGGGGGCTGGGGAGACCCAGTACTTC. Full variable domain (rest looked up from reference TRBV29-1 and TRBJ2-5): SAVISQKPSRDICQRGTSLTIQCQVDSQVTMMFWYRQQPGQSLTLIATANQGSEATYESGFVIDKFPISRPNLTFSTLTVSNMSPEDSSIYLCSVVARGAGETQYFGPGTRLLVL.

The chain carries TRBV5-1 and TRBJ2-5; D is ambiguous. V shed 6 bases and J shed 3 bases, with 6 bases lying between them. The CDR3 runs to 11 residues. In germline, CDR1 is SGHRS, CDR2 YFSETQ. The CDR3 loop reads CASTLKETQYF. For the CDR3, the DNA is TGCGCCAGCACGCTAAAAGAGACCCAGTACTTC.

The CDR3 loop reads CSVGALSGANVLTF. The DNA for the CDR3 is TGCAGCGTGGGGGCGCTCTCTGGGGCCAACGTCCTGACTTTC. The chain joins TRBV29-1 to TRBJ2-6, with D tentatively TRBD1 (6 bases). V lost 6 bases, J lost 0 bases, and 9 bases lay in between. The V gene's germline CDR1 is SQVTM and CDR2 ANQGSEA. This CDR3 is 14 amino acids long.

This rearrangement joins TRBV18 to TRBJ1-1, with TRBD1 matching over 10 bases. Germline V CDR1 and CDR2: KGHSH, LQKENI. V dropped 2 bases and J dropped 8; count of bases not matched to a gene: 5. The CDR3 covers 14 residues. CDR3 loop: CASSPGLGQGEAFF. DNA for the CDR3: TGTGCCAGCTCACCAGGGTTGGGACAGGGGGAAGCTTTCTTT.